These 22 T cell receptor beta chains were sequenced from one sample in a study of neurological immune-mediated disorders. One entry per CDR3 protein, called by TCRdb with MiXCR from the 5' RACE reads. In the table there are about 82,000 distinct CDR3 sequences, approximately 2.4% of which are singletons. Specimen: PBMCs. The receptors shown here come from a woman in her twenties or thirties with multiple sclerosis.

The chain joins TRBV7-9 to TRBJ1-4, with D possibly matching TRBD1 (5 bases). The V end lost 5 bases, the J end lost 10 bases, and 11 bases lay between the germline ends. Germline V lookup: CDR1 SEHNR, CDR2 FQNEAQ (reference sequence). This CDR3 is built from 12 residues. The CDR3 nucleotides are TGTGCCAGCAGCCCCGACAGTCTAAAACTGTTTTTT. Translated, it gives CASSPDSLKLFF.

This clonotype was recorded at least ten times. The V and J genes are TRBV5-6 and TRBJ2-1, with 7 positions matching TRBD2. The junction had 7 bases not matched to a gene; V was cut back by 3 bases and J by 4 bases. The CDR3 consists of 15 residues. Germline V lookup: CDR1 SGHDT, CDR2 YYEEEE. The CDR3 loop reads CASSSRPGGYNEQFF. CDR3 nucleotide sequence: TGTGCCAGCAGCTCTCGTCCCGGGGGGTACAATGAGCAGTTCTTC.

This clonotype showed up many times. CDR3 DNA: TGTGCCAGCAGGGAAGCGGGAGGGCCAAGGGGCGGAGATACGCAGTATTTT. Translation: CASREAGGPRGGDTQYF. The chain carries TRBV6-5 and TRBJ2-3; 10 positions agree with TRBD2. The CDR3 spans 17 residues. The germline V gene encodes CDR1 MNHEY and CDR2 SVGAGI. V shed 6 bases, J shed 5 bases, and the junction held 14 bases outside the gene matches.

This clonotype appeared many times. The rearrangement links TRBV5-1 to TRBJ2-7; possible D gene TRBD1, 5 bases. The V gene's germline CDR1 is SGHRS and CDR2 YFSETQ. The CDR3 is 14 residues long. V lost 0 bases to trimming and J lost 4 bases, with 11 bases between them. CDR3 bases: TGCGCCAGCAGCTTGGATAAGACAGTTTACGAGCAGTACTTC. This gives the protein CASSLDKTVYEQYF.

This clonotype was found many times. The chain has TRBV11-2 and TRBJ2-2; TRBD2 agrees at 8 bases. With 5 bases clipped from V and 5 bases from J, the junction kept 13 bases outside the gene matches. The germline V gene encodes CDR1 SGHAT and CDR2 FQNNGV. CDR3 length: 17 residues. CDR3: CASSPNRGGYRTGELFF. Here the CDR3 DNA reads TGTGCCAGCAGCCCAAATCGGGGGGGGTATAGAACCGGGGAGCTGTTTTTT.

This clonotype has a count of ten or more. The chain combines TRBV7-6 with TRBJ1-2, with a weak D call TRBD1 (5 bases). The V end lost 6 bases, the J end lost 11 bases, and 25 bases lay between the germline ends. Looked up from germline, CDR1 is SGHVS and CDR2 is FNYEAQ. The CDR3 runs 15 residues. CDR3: CASRVKGKRDAKYTF. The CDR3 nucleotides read TGTGCCAGCAGGGTTAAAGGGAAACGGGACGCCAAATACACCTTC.

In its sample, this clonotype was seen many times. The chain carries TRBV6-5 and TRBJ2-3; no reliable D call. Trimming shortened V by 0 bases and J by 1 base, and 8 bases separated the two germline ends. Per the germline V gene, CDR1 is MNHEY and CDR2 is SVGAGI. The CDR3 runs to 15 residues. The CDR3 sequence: CASSYSEHRTDTQYF. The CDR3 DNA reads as TGTGCCAGCAGTTACTCGGAACACCGCACAGATACGCAGTATTTT.

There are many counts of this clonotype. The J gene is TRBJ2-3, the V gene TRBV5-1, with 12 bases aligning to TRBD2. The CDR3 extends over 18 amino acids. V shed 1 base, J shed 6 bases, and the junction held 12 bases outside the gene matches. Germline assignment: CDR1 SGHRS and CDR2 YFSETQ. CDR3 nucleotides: TGCGCCAGCAGCTTGCCCCTGGGACTAGCGGGTCGACCGGATACGCAGTATTTT. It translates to CASSLPLGLAGRPDTQYF.

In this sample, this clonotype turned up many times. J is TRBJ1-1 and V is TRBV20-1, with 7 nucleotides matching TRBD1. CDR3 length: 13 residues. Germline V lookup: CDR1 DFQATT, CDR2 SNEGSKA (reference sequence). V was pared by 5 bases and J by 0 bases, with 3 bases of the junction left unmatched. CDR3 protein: CSADTGVNTEAFF. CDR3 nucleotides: TGCAGTGCTGACACAGGGGTGAACACTGAAGCTTTCTTT.

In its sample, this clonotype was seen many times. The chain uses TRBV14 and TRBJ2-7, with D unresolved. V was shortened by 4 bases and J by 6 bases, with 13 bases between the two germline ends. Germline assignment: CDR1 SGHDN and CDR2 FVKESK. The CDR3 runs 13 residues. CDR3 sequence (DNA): TGTGCCAGCAGCCCCTCCCACGGCCGCGAGCAGTACTTC. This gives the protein CASSPSHGREQYF.

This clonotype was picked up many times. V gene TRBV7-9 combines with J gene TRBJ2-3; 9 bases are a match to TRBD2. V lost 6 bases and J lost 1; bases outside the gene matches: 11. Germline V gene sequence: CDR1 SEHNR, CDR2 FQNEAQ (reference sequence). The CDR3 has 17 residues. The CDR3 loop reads CASSSSFTSGRTDTQYF. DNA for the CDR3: TGTGCCAGCAGTTCCTCATTTACTAGCGGGCGCACAGATACGCAGTATTTT. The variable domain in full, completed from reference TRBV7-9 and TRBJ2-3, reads DTGVSQNPRHKITKRGQNVTFRCDPISEHNRLYWYRQTLGQGPEFLTYFQNEAQLEKSRLLSDRFSAERPKGSFSTLEIQRTEQGDSAMYLCASSSSFTSGRTDTQYFGPGTRLTVL.

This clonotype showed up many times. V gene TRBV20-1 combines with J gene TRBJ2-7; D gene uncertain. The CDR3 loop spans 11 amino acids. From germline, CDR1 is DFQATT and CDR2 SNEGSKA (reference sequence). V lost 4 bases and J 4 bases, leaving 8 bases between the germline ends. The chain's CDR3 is CSAKWGYEQYF. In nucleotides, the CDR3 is TGCAGTGCTAAATGGGGTTACGAGCAGTACTTC.

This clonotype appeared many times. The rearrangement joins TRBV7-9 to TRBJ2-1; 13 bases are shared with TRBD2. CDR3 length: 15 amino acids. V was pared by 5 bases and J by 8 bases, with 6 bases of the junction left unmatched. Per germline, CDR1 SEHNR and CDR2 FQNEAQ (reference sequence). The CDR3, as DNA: TGTGCCAGCAGCAAGACTAGCGGGAGGACCGATGAGCAGTTCTTC. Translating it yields CASSKTSGRTDEQFF. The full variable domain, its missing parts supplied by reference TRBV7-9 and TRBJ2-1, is DTGVSQNPRHKITKRGQNVTFRCDPISEHNRLYWYRQTLGQGPEFLTYFQNEAQLEKSRLLSDRFSAERPKGSFSTLEIQRTEQGDSAMYLCASSKTSGRTDEQFFGPGTRLTVL.

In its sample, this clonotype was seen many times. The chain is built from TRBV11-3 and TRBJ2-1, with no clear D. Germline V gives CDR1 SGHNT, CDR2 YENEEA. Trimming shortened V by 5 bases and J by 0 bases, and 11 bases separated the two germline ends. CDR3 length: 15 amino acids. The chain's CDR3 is CASSTFPGSYNEQFF. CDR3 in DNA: TGTGCCAGCAGCACCTTTCCGGGCTCCTACAATGAGCAGTTCTTC.

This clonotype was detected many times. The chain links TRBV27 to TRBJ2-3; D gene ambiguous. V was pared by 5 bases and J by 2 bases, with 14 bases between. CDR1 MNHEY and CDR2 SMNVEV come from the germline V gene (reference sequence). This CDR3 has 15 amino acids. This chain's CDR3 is CASSPGLTITDTQYF. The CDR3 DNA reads TGTGCCAGCAGTCCCGGGCTAACGATCACAGATACGCAGTATTTT.

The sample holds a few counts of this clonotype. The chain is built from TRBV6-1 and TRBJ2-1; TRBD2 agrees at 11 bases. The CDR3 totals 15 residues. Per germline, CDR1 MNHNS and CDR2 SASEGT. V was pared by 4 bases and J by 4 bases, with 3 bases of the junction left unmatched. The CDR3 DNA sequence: TGTGCCAGCAGTGTGGGACTAGCGGAATACAATGAGCAGTTCTTC. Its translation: CASSVGLAEYNEQFF.

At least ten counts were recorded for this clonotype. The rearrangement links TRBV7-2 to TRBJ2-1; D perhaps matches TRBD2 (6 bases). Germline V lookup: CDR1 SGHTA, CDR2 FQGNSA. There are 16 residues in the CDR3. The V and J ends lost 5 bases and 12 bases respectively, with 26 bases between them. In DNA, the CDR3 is TGTGCCAGCAGCCATTTAGGGCTAGCGCCTTCGGTCGGGCAGTTCTTC. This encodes CASSHLGLAPSVGQFF.

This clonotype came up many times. In DNA, the CDR3 is TGTGCCAGCAGCTTCGGACAGGGTTTCTATAATTCACCCCTCCACTTT. Its translation is CASSFGQGFYNSPLHF. The chain combines TRBV7-9 with TRBJ1-6, with 8 positions matching TRBD1. The CDR3 consists of 16 residues. V was pared by 3 bases and J by 3 bases, with 4 bases of the junction left unmatched. In germline, CDR1 is SEHNR, CDR2 FQNEAQ (reference sequence).

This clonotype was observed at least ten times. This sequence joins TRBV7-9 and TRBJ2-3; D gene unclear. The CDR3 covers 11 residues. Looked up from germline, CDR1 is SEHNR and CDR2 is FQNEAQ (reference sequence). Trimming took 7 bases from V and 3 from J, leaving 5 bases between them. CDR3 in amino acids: CASISTDTQYF. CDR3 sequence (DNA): TGTGCCAGCATCAGTACAGATACGCAGTATTTT.

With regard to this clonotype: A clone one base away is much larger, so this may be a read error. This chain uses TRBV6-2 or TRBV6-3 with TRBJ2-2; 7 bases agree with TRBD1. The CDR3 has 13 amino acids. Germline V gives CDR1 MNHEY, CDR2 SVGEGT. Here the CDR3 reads CVSSRDSTGELFF. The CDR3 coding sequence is TGTGTCAGCAGTAGGGACAGCACCGGGGAGCTGTTTTTT.

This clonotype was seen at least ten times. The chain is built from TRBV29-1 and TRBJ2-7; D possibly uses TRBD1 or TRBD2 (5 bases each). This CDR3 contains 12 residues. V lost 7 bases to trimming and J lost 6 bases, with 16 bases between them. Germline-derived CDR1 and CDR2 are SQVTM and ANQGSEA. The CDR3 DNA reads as TGCAGCGCCACCGGGATAGGGACCGAGCAGTACTTC. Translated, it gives CSATGIGTEQYF.

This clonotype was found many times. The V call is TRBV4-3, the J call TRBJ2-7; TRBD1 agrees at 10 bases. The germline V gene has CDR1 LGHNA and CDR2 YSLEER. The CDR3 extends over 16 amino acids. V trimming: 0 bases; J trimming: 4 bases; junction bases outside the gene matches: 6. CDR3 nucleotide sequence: TGCGCCAGCAGCCAAGATCCGGGACAGGGGCCTTACGAGCAGTACTTC. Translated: CASSQDPGQGPYEQYF.